What follows is one T cell receptor beta chain and its context. Genomic DNA from each subset was divided evenly over several immunoSEQ plates. As processed by the authors: ImmunoSEQ sequences covered only the junction and lacked quality scores; filtering therefore differed. TCRdb's table, derived via immunoSEQ multiplex PCR, lists solely in-frame clones and lacks some. V and J calls and clone size are those listed in that table; D and trimming were worked out from the DNA. The sample includes about 1 million clones, about 77% of them seen just once. The data derive from a study of shared clonotypes between healthy human individuals. V lost 0 bases, J lost 8 bases, and 10 bases lay in between. Germline values: CDR1 ENHRY, CDR2 SYGVKD. The length of the CDR3 is 13 residues.

The source material was memory CD4+ T cells sorted from blood. Subset indicated: CD45RA-negative fraction. The sequence was obtained from a man aged 18-30 years in good health. The chain carries TRBV10-3 and TRBJ1-2; D gene ambiguous. The CDR3 spells CAISESTAIGYTF. The DNA of the CDR3 is TGTGCCATCAGTGAGTCAACCGCAATCGGCTACACCTTC.